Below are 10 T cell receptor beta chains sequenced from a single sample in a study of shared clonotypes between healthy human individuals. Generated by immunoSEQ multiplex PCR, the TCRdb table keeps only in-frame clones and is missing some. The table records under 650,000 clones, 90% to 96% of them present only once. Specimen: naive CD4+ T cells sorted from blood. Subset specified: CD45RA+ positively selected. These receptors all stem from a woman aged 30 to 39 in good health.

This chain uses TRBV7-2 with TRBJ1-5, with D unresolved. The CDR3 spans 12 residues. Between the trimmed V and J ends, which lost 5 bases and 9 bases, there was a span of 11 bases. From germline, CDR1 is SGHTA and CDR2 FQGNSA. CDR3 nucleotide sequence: TGTGCCAGCAGCCTCCCGAATGGGCCCCAGCATTTT. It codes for CASSLPNGPQHF.

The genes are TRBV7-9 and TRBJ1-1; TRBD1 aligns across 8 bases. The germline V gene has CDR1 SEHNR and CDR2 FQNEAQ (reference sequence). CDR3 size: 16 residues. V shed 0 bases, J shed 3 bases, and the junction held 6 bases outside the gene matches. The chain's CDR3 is CASSLALAGGDTEAFF. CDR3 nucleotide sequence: TGTGCCAGCAGCTTAGCGTTGGCAGGGGGCGACACTGAAGCTTTCTTT.

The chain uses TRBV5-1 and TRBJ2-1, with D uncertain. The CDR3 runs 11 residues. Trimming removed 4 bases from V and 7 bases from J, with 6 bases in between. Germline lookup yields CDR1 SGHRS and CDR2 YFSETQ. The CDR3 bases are TGCGCCAGCAGCGGAAGGAATGAGCAGTTCTTC. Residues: CASSGRNEQFF.

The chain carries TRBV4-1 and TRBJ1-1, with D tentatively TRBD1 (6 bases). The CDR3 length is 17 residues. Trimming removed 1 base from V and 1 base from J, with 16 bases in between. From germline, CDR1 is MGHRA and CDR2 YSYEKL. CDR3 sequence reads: CASSQVQGYQGNTEAFF. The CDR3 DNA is TGCGCCAGCAGCCAAGTACAGGGCTACCAAGGGAACACTGAAGCTTTCTTT.

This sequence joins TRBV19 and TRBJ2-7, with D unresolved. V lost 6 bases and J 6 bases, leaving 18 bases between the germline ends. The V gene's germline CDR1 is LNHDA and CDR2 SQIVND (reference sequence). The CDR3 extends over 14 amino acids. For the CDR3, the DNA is TGTGCCAGTAGAGATTCACTATCTCCTACCGAGCAGTACTTC. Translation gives CASRDSLSPTEQYF.

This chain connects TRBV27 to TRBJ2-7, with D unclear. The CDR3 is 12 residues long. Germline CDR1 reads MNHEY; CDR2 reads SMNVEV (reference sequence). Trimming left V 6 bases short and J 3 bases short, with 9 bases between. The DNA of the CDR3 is TGTGCCAGCAGCCAACAAGGCTACGAGCAGTACTTC. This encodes CASSQQGYEQYF.

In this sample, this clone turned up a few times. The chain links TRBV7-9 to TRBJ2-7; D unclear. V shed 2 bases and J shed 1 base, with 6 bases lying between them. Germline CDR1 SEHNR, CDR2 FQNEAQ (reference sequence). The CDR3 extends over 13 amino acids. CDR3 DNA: TGTGCCAGCAGCTTAAAGGCATCCTACGAGCAGTACTTC. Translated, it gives CASSLKASYEQYF. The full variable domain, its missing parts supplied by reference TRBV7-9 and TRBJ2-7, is DTGVSQNPRHKITKRGQNVTFRCDPISEHNRLYWYRQTLGQGPEFLTYFQNEAQLEKSRLLSDRFSAERPKGSFSTLEIQRTEQGDSAMYLCASSLKASYEQYFGPGTRLTVT.

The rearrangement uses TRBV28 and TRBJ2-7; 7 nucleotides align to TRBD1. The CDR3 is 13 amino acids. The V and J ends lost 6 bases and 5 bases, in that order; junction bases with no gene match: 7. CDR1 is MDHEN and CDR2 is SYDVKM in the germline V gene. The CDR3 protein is CASSRQGRDEQYF. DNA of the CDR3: TGTGCCAGCAGCCGACAGGGCCGGGACGAGCAGTACTTC. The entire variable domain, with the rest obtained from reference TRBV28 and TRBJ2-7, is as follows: DVKVTQSSRYLVKRTGEKVFLECVQDMDHENMFWYRQDPGLGLRLIYFSYDVKMKEKGDIPEGYSVSREKKERFSLILESASTNQTSMYLCASSRQGRDEQYFGPGTRLTVT.

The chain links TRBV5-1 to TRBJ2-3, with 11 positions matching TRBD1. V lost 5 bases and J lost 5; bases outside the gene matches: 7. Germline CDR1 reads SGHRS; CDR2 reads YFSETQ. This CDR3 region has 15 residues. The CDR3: CASSPGQGEGDTQYF. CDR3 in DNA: TGCGCCAGCAGTCCGGGACAGGGGGAGGGAGATACGCAGTATTTT.

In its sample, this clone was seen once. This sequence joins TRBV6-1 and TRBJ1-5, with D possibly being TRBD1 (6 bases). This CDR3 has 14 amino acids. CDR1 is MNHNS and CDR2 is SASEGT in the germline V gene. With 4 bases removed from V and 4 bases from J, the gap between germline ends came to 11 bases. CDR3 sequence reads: CASSVGTINQPQHF. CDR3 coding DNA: TGTGCCAGCAGTGTTGGGACAATAAATCAGCCCCAGCATTTT.